These 21 T cell receptor beta chains were all obtained from the same sample, sequenced in a study of graft-versus-host responses after intestinal transplantation. Sequencing was performed with immunoSEQ multiplex PCR; in TCRdb, only in-frame clones are kept and a portion is missing. The sample contains under 100,000 clones, about 95% of which appear only once. These receptors' targets are unknown. The input for sequencing was unstimulated CD4+ T cells sorted from spleen or lymph node cells, taken before transplant. The origin of the receptors is a human donor who was the organ donor for an intestinal transplant.

The rearrangement uses TRBV9 and TRBJ2-1; 8 positions agree with TRBD2. J was trimmed by 1 base and V by 3 bases; bases with no gene match: 6. Germline CDR1 SGDLS, CDR2 YYNGEE. This CDR3 region has 16 residues. For the CDR3, the DNA is TGTGCCAGCAGCGCCCGACTAGCGACGTCCTACAATGAGCAGTTCTTC. The encoded protein is CASSARLATSYNEQFF.

The rearrangement uses TRBV28 and TRBJ1-2; TRBD1 agrees at 9 bases. This CDR3 is built from 15 residues. V was clipped by 6 bases and J by 0 bases; unmatched bases: 5. Germline values: CDR1 MDHEN, CDR2 SYDVKM. CDR3 sequence: CASSNWDRANYGYTF. The CDR3 bases are TGTGCCAGCAGCAATTGGGACAGGGCTAACTATGGCTACACCTTC.

The chain has TRBV6-1 and TRBJ1-4, with D tentatively TRBD1 (6 bases). V was pared by 1 base and J by 6 bases, with 12 bases between. CDR1 is MNHNS, CDR2 SASEGT, per germline. There are 15 residues in the CDR3. The CDR3 loop reads CASSEVRDIDEKLFF. The CDR3 DNA sequence: TGTGCCAGCAGTGAAGTGAGGGACATAGATGAAAAACTGTTTTTT.

This chain links TRBV7-9 with TRBJ1-1, with TRBD1 matching over 7 bases. The CDR3 spans 13 residues. The germline V gene encodes CDR1 SEHNR and CDR2 FQNEAQ (reference sequence). V shed 5 bases and J 13 bases; nucleotides not matched to a gene: 13. CDR3 DNA: TGTGCCAGCAGCCCATTCGACAGGGCGATCGTTTTCTTT. Translation: CASSPFDRAIVFF.

The chain carries TRBV18 and TRBJ1-6; D not certain. The V gene lost 2 bases and the J gene lost 7 bases, with 9 bases spanning the gap. The CDR3 covers 14 residues. Germline lookup yields CDR1 KGHSH and CDR2 LQKENI. The CDR3 is CASSPALNNSPLHF. CDR3 in DNA: TGTGCCAGCTCACCAGCACTGAACAATTCACCCCTCCACTTT.

The chain is built from TRBV18 and TRBJ1-1, with D possibly matching TRBD1 (6 bases). The CDR3 runs 13 residues. Germline-derived CDR1 and CDR2 are KGHSH and LQKENI. Trimming took 6 bases from V and 5 from J, leaving 13 bases between them. CDR3 residues: CASSPDSRTEAFF. The CDR3 region has the DNA TGTGCCAGCTCCCCGGACAGTAGGACTGAAGCTTTCTTT.

The CDR3 region is CASSQRGGTGELFF. In nucleotides, the CDR3 is TGTGCCAGCAGTCAAAGAGGGGGCACCGGGGAGCTGTTTTTT. J is TRBJ2-2 and V is TRBV6-6; a weak D match, TRBD1 (6 bases). The germline V and J ends were trimmed by 5 bases and 4 bases, with 11 bases remaining between them. From germline, CDR1 is MNHNY and CDR2 SVGAGI (reference sequence). The length of the CDR3 is 14 residues.

A single count supports this clone. The J gene is TRBJ1-6, the V gene TRBV5-4; 7 bases are a match to TRBD1. Germline values: CDR1 SGHNT, CDR2 YYREEE (reference sequence). V gave up 4 bases and J gave up 6 bases; unmatched junction bases: 7. The CDR3 is 15 amino acids. This CDR3 is CASSRPGQSNSPLHF. The CDR3, as DNA: TGTGCCAGCAGCCGGCCGGGACAGAGTAATTCACCCCTCCACTTT.

V gene TRBV5-1 combines with J gene TRBJ2-5; TRBD2 matches at 13 bases. Germline V gene data show CDR1 as SGHRS and CDR2 as YFSETQ. The V gene end was trimmed by 3 bases and the J gene end by 3 bases; junction bases not matched to a gene: 2. This CDR3 region has 15 residues. The CDR3 DNA reads TGCGCCAGCAGCTGGGGGACTAGCGGGGAAGAGACCCAGTACTTC. Translating it yields CASSWGTSGEETQYF.

The rearrangement joins TRBV21-1 to TRBJ2-7; the table gives TRBD2 as D, unverified against the DNA. TRBV21-1 is labeled a pseudogene. This CDR3 is built from 15 residues. The CDR3 protein is CASSKARGASYEQYF. Here the CDR3 DNA reads TGTGCCAGCAGCAAAGCGCGGGGTGCGAGCTACGAGCAGTACTTC.

J is TRBJ2-1 and V is TRBV9; the D gene is possibly TRBD1 (6 bases). Germline lookup yields CDR1 SGDLS and CDR2 YYNGEE. The ends were cut back, 3 bases at V and 7 bases at J, with 14 bases in the middle. CDR3 length equals 14 residues. This CDR3 is CASSGPGQINEQFF. The DNA of the CDR3 is TGTGCCAGCAGCGGGCCGGGACAAATAAATGAGCAGTTCTTC.

The V gene is TRBV5-4, the J gene TRBJ1-2; 9 nucleotides line up with TRBD1. Germline assignment: CDR1 SGHNT and CDR2 YYREEE (reference sequence). The CDR3 is 15 residues long. Trimming cost V 4 bases and J 3 bases; bases outside gene matches: 7. CDR3 bases: TGTGCCAGCAGCCCGGGACAGGGAAGGGACTATGGCTACACCTTC. Translating gives CASSPGQGRDYGYTF.

The chain combines TRBV30 with TRBJ1-4; 7 nucleotides line up with TRBD1. From germline, CDR1 is GTSNPN and CDR2 SVGIG (reference sequence). The CDR3 contains 11 residues. The V segment lost 5 bases and the J segment 14 bases; nucleotides outside the gene matches: 8. CDR3: CAWERDRRLFF. CDR3 nucleotides: TGTGCCTGGGAAAGGGACAGACGGCTGTTTTTT.

The rearrangement joins TRBV27 to TRBJ2-7; TRBD2 might be the D (6 bases). Trimming removed 8 bases from V and 4 bases from J, with 21 bases in between. The CDR3 loop spans 15 amino acids. Germline loops: CDR1 MNHEY, CDR2 SMNVEV (reference sequence). For the CDR3, the DNA is TGTGCCAGCCGAAGCGCGGGGCCGGGAGTATACGAGCAGTACTTC. Its translation: CASRSAGPGVYEQYF.

The rearrangement joins TRBV18 to TRBJ1-2, with a possible D match to TRBD1 (5 bases). V was pared by 6 bases and J by 6 bases, with 17 bases between. CDR1 is KGHSH and CDR2 is LQKENI in the germline V gene. CDR3 length: 14 amino acids. The CDR3 nucleotides are TGTGCCAGCTCGAGTTCGCAGGGAGGGAATGGCTACACCTTC. Translated, it gives CASSSSQGGNGYTF.

The rearrangement joins TRBV6-5 to TRBJ1-1; D call uncertain. V lost 0 bases and J lost 4, with 12 bases in between. Per germline, CDR1 MNHEY and CDR2 SVGAGI. The CDR3 has 15 residues. The CDR3 loop is CASSYSGWAGTEAFF. CDR3 sequence (DNA): TGTGCCAGCAGTTACTCGGGTTGGGCCGGCACTGAAGCTTTCTTT.

This chain joins TRBV10-1 and TRBJ2-1; maybe TRBD2 (7 bases). This CDR3 is built from 13 residues. Germline V gene sequence: CDR1 WNHNN, CDR2 SYGVQD (reference sequence). V was shortened by 0 bases and J by 15 bases, with 15 bases between the two germline ends. This chain's CDR3 is CASSESGAGVRFF. CDR3 nucleotide sequence: TGCGCCAGCAGTGAGTCGGGGGCGGGGGTGCGGTTCTTC.

The CDR3 DNA is TGTGCCAGCAGTTTACTCCTGACAGGAGCCTTATTCTACGAGCAGTACTTC. Protein: CASSLLLTGALFYEQYF. V gene TRBV28 combines with J gene TRBJ2-7; TRBD1 is a possible D gene (6 bases). CDR3 length: 17 amino acids. CDR1 is MDHEN and CDR2 is SYDVKM in the germline V gene. Trimming removed 2 bases from V and 3 bases from J, with 20 bases in between. Full variable domain (missing parts from reference TRBV28 and TRBJ2-7): DVKVTQSSRYLVKRTGEKVFLECVQDMDHENMFWYRQDPGLGLRLIYFSYDVKMKEKGDIPEGYSVSREKKERFSLILESASTNQTSMYLCASSLLLTGALFYEQYFGPGTRLTVT.

The chain has TRBV28 and TRBJ1-1; D possibly corresponds to TRBD1 (6 bases). V shed 3 bases and J shed 5 bases, with 19 bases lying between them. The CDR3 has 16 amino acids. Germline CDR1 MDHEN, CDR2 SYDVKM. The CDR3 region is CASSLKGVTWRTEAFF. The DNA of the CDR3 is TGTGCCAGCAGTTTGAAGGGGGTTACCTGGAGGACTGAAGCTTTCTTT.

This clone was seen only once. The V and J genes are TRBV5-1 and TRBJ1-2; D is ambiguous. The CDR3 is 13 amino acids. V dropped 2 bases and J dropped 3 bases, with 8 bases sitting between them. The germline V gene encodes CDR1 SGHRS and CDR2 YFSETQ. The CDR3 here is CASSFGGYYGYTF. The CDR3 bases are TGCGCCAGCAGCTTCGGCGGCTACTATGGCTACACCTTC.

This clone has only one observation. The gene calls are TRBV28 and TRBJ2-5; 9 bases fit TRBD1. Per the germline V gene, CDR1 is MDHEN and CDR2 is SYDVKM. The V gene end was trimmed by 4 bases and the J gene end by 6 bases; junction bases not matched to a gene: 6. The CDR3 is 14 residues long. The CDR3 loop reads CASSSDRGSKTQYF. The CDR3 nucleotides read TGTGCCAGCAGTTCGGACAGGGGATCCAAGACCCAGTACTTC. The full variable domain, completed using reference TRBV28 and TRBJ2-5, is DVKVTQSSRYLVKRTGEKVFLECVQDMDHENMFWYRQDPGLGLRLIYFSYDVKMKEKGDIPEGYSVSREKKERFSLILESASTNQTSMYLCASSSDRGSKTQYFGPGTRLLVL.